This note documents a single T cell receptor (beta chain) sequence. This clonotype has just a few counts. Its cognate antigen has yet to be identified. Base-call qualities are not available, and no considerably larger clone is one nucleotide away. Only healthy Caucasian donors were included. Three pairs of female monozygotic twins, all aged about 18 to 29 years, were included in the twin cohort. Peripheral blood mononuclear cells were the source from which RNA for the TCR libraries was isolated. Relative to germline, V is missing 3 bases and J is missing 5 bases, with 10 bases of the junction outside any gene match. CDR1 and CDR2 (PRHDT, FYEKMQ) derive from the germline V gene (reference sequence). The CDR3 numbers 17 residues from cysteine through phenylalanine. The read is trimmed to its CDR3 DNA, 51 bases read in frame from base 1. This specimen belongs to a study of identical twins (dated by TCRdb to the mid-2010s). For the study in its entirety: To test whether fetal clonotypes persist, the study used deep sequencing on TCR alpha and beta repertoires from monozygotic twins, unrelated adults of various ages, and cord blood. Replicate twin experiments were performed at different times using different library preparation protocols to rule out contamination.

Library preparation was by 5' RACE. Sequenced on an Illumina HiSeq 2000. Template switching introduced a universal primer binding site; the final cDNA contained a unique molecular identifier, enabling accurate counting of TCR cDNA molecules. Specific primers in the conserved constant-segment region were used to synthesize first-strand cDNA for the TCR alpha and beta chains. To control for contamination, every cDNA library was double barcoded, receiving both a SMART-Mk sample barcode and Illumina barcodes. Two successive PCR steps introduced TruSeq adapter sequences along with Illumina sample barcodes. The Illumina HiSeq platform was used with custom primers to sequence TCR alpha and beta cDNA libraries. Turning to the authors' computational methods: Unique molecular identifiers were extracted from raw reads with MiGEC, and CDR3 positions were determined with MiXCR. Recombination models were inferred per individual with the repgenHMM and IGoR tools using an EM algorithm. Shared clonotype analysis was performed with the tcR package in R, normalizing sharing by the product of cloneset sizes. Out-of-frame nonproductive sequences were analyzed to study raw recombination free of thymic and clonal selection effects. The public reads were quality trimmed at Q25 with fastp and then assembled into clones with MiXCR by TCRdb, keeping productive beta chains. Each entry merges the rows of one CDR3 protein and shows their most common DNA and genes. The V and J calls come from TCRdb's annotation, not from the publication. In this sample the table shows hundreds of thousands of distinct CDR3 sequences, approximately 22% of which occur a single time. The top ten clonotypes cover roughly 4.3% of the sample.

The paper as a whole reports these results and caveats: Because the same donors could not be followed over many years, conclusions were based on cross-sectional statistical analysis. In beta out-of-frame sequences, excess twin sharing was weaker, because having fewer shared sequences lowered the signal-to-noise ratio. Compared with coincidental sharing between unrelated individuals, out-of-frame TCR alpha sequences shared between twins showed an excess of sequences with low generation probability. Recombination models systematically underestimated out-of-frame TCR alpha sharing in monozygotic twins but agreed with sharing between unrelated individuals. Invariant T cells such as MAIT and iNKT could partly confound zero-insertion analyses, although diverse VJ usage argued against such confounding for most clonotypes. Fewer insertions were carried by abundant cord blood beta clonotypes; a weaker similar trend was observed in young adult naive repertoires, while no such trend was observed in memory repertoires.

The same sample was also used in a study of T cells expressing NK-cell markers. The second publication reports: Three sorted T-cell subsets (CD3+CD56+NKG2C+, CD3+CD56+NKG2C- and CD3+CD56-NKG2C+) from fewer than 10 donors had their TCR beta-chain repertoires profiled. Among the eight sequenced donors, only one was HCMV-seronegative, while the other seven were HCMV-seropositive. To restrict sorting to alphabetaTCR-expressing T cells, an anti-gammadeltaTCR antibody was added in several experiments. In a handful of donors, the dominant CD3+CD56+NKG2C+ clonotypes ranked among the top 10 CD8+ clonotypes, making up about 1.0-8% of CD8+ T cells. Those dominant clonotypes were again the most abundant among CD3+CD56-NKG2C+ cells in several donors, at roughly 25-65%. Whether the expanded NKG2C-expressing T cell clones were specific for HCMV antigens remained unclear. Randomly selected healthy volunteers, three men and five women, were used as the eight sequenced donors. A commercial ELISA kit detecting HCMV-specific IgG in serum was used to determine HCMV serostatus. For roughly six donors, bulk peripheral blood T-cell repertoires were additionally sequenced from unsorted PBMC. Reads were demultiplexed and grouped by UMI with MIGEC, and clonotypes were assembled and quantified with MiTCR. To remove erroneous sequences, TCR cDNA sequences were retained only when supported by two or more reads. The tcR package was used for downstream repertoire analysis, with clonotypes matched between fractions based on CDR3 nucleotide sequence plus V segment. VDJmatch was used to annotate antigen specificity against VDJdb, with one amino acid substitution in CDR3 permitted.

The chain is made from TRBV13 and TRBJ2-1, and 10 bases in between align with TRBD1. The sequence was collected from a woman between 18 and 30 years old in good health. Sequenced material: PBMCs. The CDR3 region has the sequence CASSFPSGTGADNEQFF. The DNA reads TGTGCCAGCAGCTTTCCCTCCGGGACAGGGGCGGACAATGAGCAGTTCTTC.